The sequence of this T cell receptor beta chain was determined in a study of T cell changes during pregnancy in multiple sclerosis (dated by TCRdb to between 2018 and 2020). About the investigation overall: Changes in the T cell repertoire over the course of pregnancy were examined in this study in women with multiple sclerosis.

Looking up the germline V gene yields CDR1 SGHRS and CDR2 YFSETQ. Counted from cysteine to phenylalanine, this CDR3 has 16 amino acids. Only CDR3 DNA is held: 48 bases, read in frame from base 1. V is reduced by 0 bases and J by 0 bases, leaving a spacing of 10 bases between them. For this clone: No antigen is known for it. No base quality information exists; no much larger clone differs at one position.

Receptor libraries were prepared by the immunoSEQ multiplex PCR assay. Drawn from immuneACCESS, this table holds only the in-frame rearrangements with V and J called that TCRdb kept. Clones are partly lost; checked studies trace under half to an unresolved V gene and leave the rest unexplained. This sample lists about 80,000 clones; about 93% were detected once. Just over 2.5% of the sample comes from the top ten. The sample consisted of peripheral blood, taken after pregnancy. The sequence came from a female donor in good health, enrolled as a control in a pregnancy study. The chain links TRBV5-1 with TRBJ2-1; the D segment cannot be called with confidence. Read as DNA, the sequence is TGCGCCAGCAGCTTGGTGATAGCCAGCTCCTACAATGAGCAGTTCTTC. Translated, this gives CASSLVIASSYNEQFF.